The 31 T cell receptor beta chains in this list originate from one sample, sequenced in a study of cytomegalovirus exposure and HLA in healthy donors (dated by TCRdb to 2016 to 2017). The library was generated by the immunoSEQ multiplex PCR assay. The source is immuneACCESS, and TCRdb retained only in-frame sequences with V and J called. Part of the clones is not carried over; for the studies checked, unresolved V genes explain less than half of this, and the remainder is unexplained. Within this sample are some 180,000 clones, with about 89% of them counted one time only. The ten largest make up about 7.2% of the sample. Sequenced material: PBMCs. These receptors originate from a man aged 25 to 40 in good health and CMV-seropositive.

The V gene is TRBV5-6, the J gene TRBJ1-2; 9 bases line up with TRBD1. The CDR3 has 15 residues. V lost 4 bases, J lost 2 bases, and 6 bases stayed unmatched. Germline-derived CDR1 and CDR2 are SGHDT and YYEEEE. The CDR3 protein is CASSGRGQGNYGYTF. CDR3 sequence (DNA): TGTGCCAGCAGCGGTAGGGGACAGGGAAACTATGGCTACACCTTC.

The J gene is TRBJ2-2, the V gene TRBV7-8; 9 nucleotides agree with TRBD1. The V gene end was trimmed by 1 base and the J gene end by 3 bases; junction bases not matched to a gene: 0. Per germline, CDR1 SGHVS and CDR2 FQNEAQ. The length of the CDR3 is 15 residues. CDR3 bases: TGTGCCAGCAGCTTAGGGACAGGGGACACCGGGGAGCTGTTTTTT. It codes for CASSLGTGDTGELFF.

The chain employs TRBV19 and TRBJ2-2; D remains ambiguous. The V end was cut by 5 bases, the J end by 6 bases, with 19 bases between. The germline CDR1 and CDR2 sequences are LNHDA and SQIVND (reference sequence). This CDR3 contains 16 residues. CDR3 DNA: TGTGCCAGTAGTCCCACCCCTACAGCTGACGCCGGGGAGCTGTTTTTT. Translated, it gives CASSPTPTADAGELFF. Full variable domain (missing parts from reference TRBV19 and TRBJ2-2): DGGITQSPKYLFRKEGQNVTLSCEQNLNHDAMYWYRQDPGQGLRLIYYSQIVNDFQKGDIAEGYSVSREKKESFPLTVTSAQKNPTAFYLCASSPTPTADAGELFFGEGSRLTVL.

This rearrangement joins TRBV28 to TRBJ2-1, with 7 bases identical to TRBD1. The germline V gene has CDR1 MDHEN and CDR2 SYDVKM. The ends lost 3 bases at V and 7 bases at J; junction bases unmatched: 12. The CDR3 loop spans 16 amino acids. The CDR3 region is CASSFTFGQGVNEQFF. In DNA, the CDR3 is TGTGCCAGCAGTTTCACCTTCGGGCAGGGGGTAAATGAGCAGTTCTTC.

This sequence joins TRBV6-6 and TRBJ2-7; 7 positions agree with TRBD1. Unmatched junction bases numbered 12, after V lost 8 bases and J lost 2 bases. The CDR3 sequence is 15 residues long. Germline V CDR1 and CDR2: MNHNY, SVGAGI (reference sequence). CDR3 in amino acids: CASGTRDRAAYEQYF. The CDR3, as DNA: TGTGCCAGCGGGACCCGAGACAGGGCAGCCTACGAGCAGTACTTC.

J is TRBJ2-1 and V is TRBV7-9; D not resolved. Deletions cut 0 bases from V and 10 bases from J, with 4 bases between. Germline V gene data show CDR1 as SEHNR and CDR2 as FQNEAQ (reference sequence). The CDR3 spans 11 residues. The CDR3 spells CASSLAWEQFF. The DNA of the CDR3 is TGTGCCAGCAGCTTAGCATGGGAGCAGTTCTTC.

The V gene is TRBV19, the J gene TRBJ1-4; D may be TRBD1 (5 bases). The length of the CDR3 is 13 residues. Germline values: CDR1 LNHDA, CDR2 SQIVND (reference sequence). Trimming removed 7 bases from V and 3 bases from J, with 9 bases in between. The CDR3 loop reads CASKGQANEKLFF. As DNA, the CDR3 is TGTGCCAGTAAGGGGCAAGCTAATGAAAAACTGTTTTTT.

The J gene is TRBJ2-7, the V gene TRBV15; TRBD1 agrees at 9 bases. This CDR3 comprises 15 residues. The ends lost 4 bases at V and 7 bases at J; junction bases unmatched: 11. The germline gives CDR1 LNHNV, CDR2 YYDKDF (reference sequence). The CDR3 reads CATSNDKGTGREQYF. As DNA, the CDR3 is TGTGCCACCAGCAATGACAAAGGGACAGGGCGGGAGCAGTACTTC.

The rearrangement uses TRBV7-2 and TRBJ2-7; D is unclear. The CDR3 spans 14 residues. Trimming removed 7 bases from V and 0 bases from J, with 13 bases in between. Germline CDR1 SGHTA, CDR2 FQGNSA. CDR3 loop: CASTTGRISYEQYF. CDR3 bases: TGTGCCAGCACCACGGGCCGGATCTCCTACGAGCAGTACTTC.

The chain employs TRBV5-1 and TRBJ2-7; possibly TRBD1 for D (5 bases). V was cut by 0 bases and J by 5 bases, with 15 bases left in between. The CDR3 has 15 residues. Germline CDR1 reads SGHRS; CDR2 reads YFSETQ. The CDR3 sequence is CASSLVWQGLDEQYF. In nucleotides, the CDR3 is TGCGCCAGCAGCTTGGTGTGGCAGGGTCTCGACGAGCAGTACTTC.

This clone was seen only once. The chain combines TRBV6-1 with TRBJ1-3; 7 bases agree with TRBD1. The CDR3 has 14 residues. Germline CDR1 MNHNS, CDR2 SASEGT. J was trimmed by 7 bases and V by 7 bases; bases with no gene match: 10. The CDR3 spells CASTQGGKVNTIYF. The DNA of the CDR3 is TGTGCCAGCACCCAGGGGGGAAAGGTGAACACCATATATTTT.

The genes are TRBV5-6 and TRBJ2-7, with 9 bases aligning to TRBD1. V trimming: 4 bases; J trimming: 3 bases; junction bases outside the gene matches: 11. Germline V gene sequence: CDR1 SGHDT, CDR2 YYEEEE. CDR3 size: 16 residues. In DNA, the CDR3 is TGTGCCAGCAGCCTTCTCACGGACAGGGGTTTCTACGAGCAGTACTTC. Its protein is CASSLLTDRGFYEQYF.

The rearrangement joins TRBV7-9 to TRBJ2-7; 10 positions agree with TRBD2. V dropped 3 bases and J dropped 2; count of bases not matched to a gene: 4. The CDR3 extends over 15 amino acids. Germline values: CDR1 SEHNR, CDR2 FQNEAQ (reference sequence). The CDR3 nucleotides are TGTGCCAGCAGCTTTCTAGCGGGAGAAACCTACGAGCAGTACTTC. This encodes CASSFLAGETYEQYF.

In this sample, this clone turned up a few times. The rearrangement uses TRBV7-9 and TRBJ2-1, with D uncertain. Looked up from germline, CDR1 is SEHNR and CDR2 is FQNEAQ (reference sequence). V lost 6 bases and J 6 bases, leaving 12 bases between the germline ends. The CDR3 totals 13 residues. This CDR3 reads CASSPPWINEQFF. The CDR3, as DNA: TGTGCCAGCAGTCCACCCTGGATCAATGAGCAGTTCTTC. Looking up the rest from reference TRBV7-9 and TRBJ2-1 gives the full variable domain: DTGVSQNPRHKITKRGQNVTFRCDPISEHNRLYWYRQTLGQGPEFLTYFQNEAQLEKSRLLSDRFSAERPKGSFSTLEIQRTEQGDSAMYLCASSPPWINEQFFGPGTRLTVL.

This chain uses TRBV19 with TRBJ2-7; 11 bases match TRBD1. With V trimmed by 6 bases and J by 2 bases, 3 bases remained unmatched. CDR1 LNHDA and CDR2 SQIVND come from the germline V gene (reference sequence). This CDR3 is 14 amino acids long. The CDR3 DNA reads as TGTGCCAGTAGCCCGGACAGGGGGCCCTACGAGCAGTACTTC. Its protein is CASSPDRGPYEQYF. The whole variable domain, filled in from reference TRBV19 and TRBJ2-7, reads DGGITQSPKYLFRKEGQNVTLSCEQNLNHDAMYWYRQDPGQGLRLIYYSQIVNDFQKGDIAEGYSVSREKKESFPLTVTSAQKNPTAFYLCASSPDRGPYEQYFGPGTRLTVT.

This rearrangement joins TRBV6-5 to TRBJ1-3; D is perhaps TRBD1 (6 bases). Between the trimmed V and J ends, which lost 7 bases and 0 bases, there was a span of 10 bases. Germline V gene sequence: CDR1 MNHEY, CDR2 SVGAGI. There are 14 residues in the CDR3. Here the CDR3 reads CASKQGSSGNTIYF. The DNA for the CDR3 is TGTGCCAGCAAACAGGGCAGCTCTGGAAACACCATATATTTT.

The V and J genes are TRBV6-5 and TRBJ2-5, with 9 nucleotides matching TRBD1. Germline V lookup: CDR1 MNHEY, CDR2 SVGAGI. The CDR3 sequence is 12 residues long. With 8 bases clipped from V and 10 bases from J, the junction kept 8 bases outside the gene matches. The CDR3 DNA is TGTGCCAGCCGTGGGACAGGGAGGGACCAGTACTTC. It is translated as CASRGTGRDQYF.

The chain carries TRBV7-2 and TRBJ2-5; 7 bases align to TRBD2. The CDR3 spans 15 residues. V was clipped by 5 bases and J by 4 bases; unmatched bases: 10. Germline assignment: CDR1 SGHTA and CDR2 FQGNSA. CDR3 in DNA: TGTGCCAGCAGCCGTGGGGGGAGGGGAGCAGAGACCCAGTACTTC. Its protein is CASSRGGRGAETQYF.

The chain couples TRBV5-6 to TRBJ2-1; 10 bases agree with TRBD1. Germline V CDR1 and CDR2: SGHDT, YYEEEE. V shed 1 base and J 7 bases; nucleotides not matched to a gene: 8. The CDR3 runs 16 residues. The CDR3 DNA reads TGTGCCAGCAGCTTGATCCGACAGGGGGCAGGAAATGAGCAGTTCTTC. It specifies CASSLIRQGAGNEQFF.

This clone was observed a single time. The J gene is TRBJ1-2, the V gene TRBV6-5; TRBD1 is a possible D gene (5 bases). The CDR3 spans 13 residues. V shed 6 bases and J shed 0 bases, with 8 bases lying between them. Germline-derived CDR1 and CDR2 are MNHEY and SVGAGI. This chain's CDR3 is CASRGTANYGYTF. The CDR3 coding sequence is TGTGCCAGCAGAGGGACGGCTAACTATGGCTACACCTTC.

This chain links TRBV29-1 with TRBJ1-1; tentative D call: TRBD1 (6 bases). V was shortened by 0 bases and J by 11 bases, with 16 bases between the two germline ends. The CDR3 extends over 13 amino acids. Germline values: CDR1 SQVTM, CDR2 ANQGSEA. CDR3 nucleotide sequence: TGCAGCGTTGAAGATTGGCGGGGGGCCGGCGCTTTCTTT. Protein: CSVEDWRGAGAFF.

This clone was seen a single time. The genes are TRBV25-1 and TRBJ2-7; D is perhaps TRBD1 or TRBD2 (6 bases each). Germline assignment: CDR1 MGHDK and CDR2 SYGVNS. The CDR3 length is 15 residues. The V end was cut by 1 base, the J end by 6 bases, with 16 bases between. The CDR3 region has the DNA TGTGCCAGCAGTGAATCCCGGGGGACACTGGGCGAGCAGTACTTC. Protein sequence: CASSESRGTLGEQYF.

The J gene is TRBJ1-4, the V gene TRBV7-8; tentatively, D is TRBD1 (5 bases). Per the germline V gene, CDR1 is SGHVS and CDR2 is FQNEAQ. V was clipped by 5 bases and J by 8 bases, with 21 bases between them. The CDR3 runs to 16 residues. DNA for the CDR3: TGTGCCAGCAGCACCCGGGTGGGGCAGGGCAACGAAAAACTGTTTTTT. Its translation: CASSTRVGQGNEKLFF.

The genes are TRBV29-1 and TRBJ1-2; 8 nucleotides match TRBD1. Germline CDR1 SQVTM, CDR2 ANQGSEA. V was clipped by 3 bases and J by 4 bases; unmatched bases: 4. There are 13 residues in the CDR3. This CDR3 is CSVEDRALYGYTF. CDR3 DNA sequence: TGCAGCGTTGAGGACAGGGCCCTCTATGGCTACACCTTC. Based on the CDR3 plus reference TRBV29-1 and TRBJ1-2, the full variable domain is SAVISQKPSRDICQRGTSLTIQCQVDSQVTMMFWYRQQPGQSLTLIATANQGSEATYESGFVIDKFPISRPNLTFSTLTVSNMSPEDSSIYLCSVEDRALYGYTFGSGTRLTVV.

The genes are TRBV27 and TRBJ1-5, with D tentatively TRBD1 (6 bases). The CDR3 consists of 14 residues. The V gene lost 2 bases and the J gene lost 5 bases, with 10 bases spanning the gap. Per the germline V gene, CDR1 is MNHEY and CDR2 is SMNVEV (reference sequence). The CDR3 sequence is CASSLKGGDQPQHF. For the CDR3, the DNA is TGTGCCAGCAGTTTAAAAGGGGGGGATCAGCCCCAGCATTTT.

The chain uses TRBV9 and TRBJ2-5; D gene ambiguous. The germline V and J ends were trimmed by 4 bases and 2 bases, with 9 bases remaining between them. The V gene's germline CDR1 is SGDLS and CDR2 YYNGEE. The CDR3 totals 13 residues. DNA of the CDR3: TGTGCCAGCAGCTCCCCGACGCAAGAGACCCAGTACTTC. Its translation is CASSSPTQETQYF. Based on the CDR3 plus reference TRBV9 and TRBJ2-5, the full variable domain is DSGVTQTPKHLITATGQRVTLRCSPRSGDLSVYWYQQSLDQGLQFLIQYYNGEERAKGNILERFSAQQFPDLHSELNLSSLELGDSALYFCASSSPTQETQYFGPGTRLLVL.

This rearrangement joins TRBV18 to TRBJ2-2; 8 bases map to TRBD2. Germline lookup yields CDR1 KGHSH and CDR2 LQKENI. J was trimmed by 1 base and V by 3 bases; bases with no gene match: 1. The CDR3 totals 15 residues. CDR3 in amino acids: CASSPGLENTGELFF. CDR3 DNA: TGTGCCAGCTCACCGGGACTAGAGAACACCGGGGAGCTGTTTTTT.

The V and J genes are TRBV27 and TRBJ2-7, with D tentatively TRBD1 or TRBD2 (5 bases each). Germline CDR1 reads MNHEY; CDR2 reads SMNVEV (reference sequence). V lost 2 bases and J 2 bases, leaving 10 bases between the germline ends. The CDR3 sequence is 14 residues long. Written as DNA, the CDR3 is TGTGCCAGCAGTTTAGGACGGGGCACCTACGAGCAGTACTTC. It translates to CASSLGRGTYEQYF.

This clone was seen a few times. The chain links TRBV7-9 to TRBJ1-2; no firm D call. The CDR3 totals 11 residues. Trimming pared 6 bases from V and 4 bases from J, leaving 6 bases between. CDR1 is SEHNR, CDR2 FQNEAQ, per germline (reference sequence). The CDR3 here is CASSQSYGYTF. DNA of the CDR3: TGTGCCAGCAGTCAGAGCTATGGCTACACCTTC.

This sequence joins TRBV4-1 and TRBJ1-1; D is uncertain. Between the trimmed V and J ends, which lost 5 bases and 1 base, there was a span of 14 bases. The CDR3 contains 15 residues. Germline V gene data show CDR1 as MGHRA and CDR2 as YSYEKL. CDR3: CASSKSSHGNTEAFF. The CDR3 DNA sequence: TGCGCCAGCAGCAAAAGCTCCCACGGGAACACTGAAGCTTTCTTT.

CDR3 DNA sequence: TGTGCCAGTAGTCATCACGCTCCAGGGGGCTCTAATGAAAAACTGTTTTTT. As protein: CASSHHAPGGSNEKLFF. The chain joins TRBV19 to TRBJ1-4, with 8 positions matching TRBD1. The CDR3 is made up of 17 amino acids. In germline, CDR1 is LNHDA, CDR2 SQIVND (reference sequence). The junction had 11 bases not matched to a gene; V was cut back by 5 bases and J by 3 bases.